The rows below give T cell receptor beta chains drawn from one sample of a study of identical twins. TCRdb independently ran MiXCR on the 5' RACE reads; one entry per CDR3 protein. The profile shows roughly 1.6 million distinct CDR3 sequences, 25% to 35% of them singletons. Material for sequencing was cord blood. All receptors come from a newborn girl in good health. Both conserved end residues are part of each CDR3. A D gene is named only where the DNA matches it firmly. Expanded clones are given a class, and other clones once, few, many or no size at all.

d_call: -; j_call: TRBJ1-4; clone_size: few; v_call: TRBV12-3/TRBV12-4; cdr3_nt: TGTGCCAGCAGTTTACAGGGTTCTAATGAAAAACTGTTTTTT; cdr3_aa: CASSLQGSNEKLFF
d_call: -; j_call: TRBJ2-3; clone_size: few; v_call: TRBV5-1; cdr3_nt: TGCGCCAGCAGGTTTTCACTAGGAGGCCCAGATACGCAGTATTTT; cdr3_aa: CASRFSLGGPDTQYF
d_call: TRBD1; j_call: TRBJ1-1; clone_size: -; v_call: TRBV20-1; cdr3_nt: TGCAGTGCCAGACAGGGTAGCATGAACACTGAAGCTTTCTTT; cdr3_aa: CSARQGSMNTEAFF
d_call: -; j_call: TRBJ2-2; clone_size: -; v_call: TRBV27; cdr3_nt: TGTGCCAGCAGTGGTTCAAGAGGACCCGGGGAGCTGTTTTTT; cdr3_aa: CASSGSRGPGELFF
d_call: -; j_call: TRBJ1-6; clone_size: -; v_call: TRBV7-9; cdr3_nt: TGTGCCAGCAGCTTAAGTCCAGGGAAGGACTCACCCCTCCACTTT; cdr3_aa: CASSLSPGKDSPLHF
d_call: TRBD1; j_call: TRBJ1-4; clone_size: -; v_call: TRBV4-1; cdr3_nt: TGCGCCAGCAGCCGAGACAGGGGGCTGTTTTTT; cdr3_aa: CASSRDRGLFF
d_call: -; j_call: TRBJ2-3; clone_size: -; v_call: TRBV20-1; cdr3_nt: TGCAGTGCTAGATCCGGGACTCGGACAGATACGCAGTATTTT; cdr3_aa: CSARSGTRTDTQYF
d_call: -; j_call: TRBJ1-4; clone_size: -; v_call: TRBV7-9; cdr3_nt: TGTGCCAGCAGCCCACGGAAGATGGGGGGATGGTTTAATGAAAAACTGTTTTTT; cdr3_aa: CASSPRKMGGWFNEKLFF
d_call: TRBD2; j_call: TRBJ2-1; clone_size: -; v_call: TRBV11-1; cdr3_nt: TGTGCCAGCAGCTCCTTAGCGGGGGGGCTTCTTGAGCAGTTCTTC; cdr3_aa: CASSSLAGGLLEQFF
d_call: -; j_call: TRBJ2-3; clone_size: few; v_call: TRBV9; cdr3_nt: TGTGCCAGCAGCACCCGGACAGATGGAGATACGCAGTATTTT; cdr3_aa: CASSTRTDGDTQYF
d_call: TRBD2; j_call: TRBJ2-7; clone_size: -; v_call: TRBV3-1; cdr3_nt: TGTGCCAGCAGCCAAGAAGGAATAGCGGGGGTCTACGAGCAGTACTTC; cdr3_aa: CASSQEGIAGVYEQYF
d_call: TRBD2; j_call: TRBJ2-2; clone_size: few; v_call: TRBV6-5; cdr3_nt: TGTGCCAGCACCGGGGGGTCGACTGTCACCGGGGAGCTGTTTTTT; cdr3_aa: CASTGGSTVTGELFF
d_call: TRBD2; j_call: TRBJ2-3; clone_size: few; v_call: TRBV20-1; cdr3_nt: TGCAGTGCCACCGGGACTAGCGGGGGCACAGATACGCAGTATTTT; cdr3_aa: CSATGTSGGTDTQYF
d_call: -; j_call: TRBJ1-2; clone_size: -; v_call: TRBV4-2; cdr3_nt: TGTGCCAGCAGCCAAGGCACAGGGCCCCATGGCTACACCTTC; cdr3_aa: CASSQGTGPHGYTF
d_call: TRBD2; j_call: TRBJ2-1; clone_size: -; v_call: TRBV7-2; cdr3_nt: TGTGCCAGCAACTTACTCCGGGGGGACGACTACAATGAGCAGTTCTTC; cdr3_aa: CASNLLRGDDYNEQFF
d_call: -; j_call: TRBJ2-5; clone_size: many; v_call: TRBV3-1; cdr3_nt: TGTGCCAGCAGCCTTCCGGGTGAAGAGACCCAGTACTTC; cdr3_aa: CASSLPGEETQYF
d_call: -; j_call: TRBJ2-1; clone_size: -; v_call: TRBV7-2; cdr3_nt: TGTGCCAGCAGCAAATACCGGAACTACAATGAGCAGTTCTTC; cdr3_aa: CASSKYRNYNEQFF